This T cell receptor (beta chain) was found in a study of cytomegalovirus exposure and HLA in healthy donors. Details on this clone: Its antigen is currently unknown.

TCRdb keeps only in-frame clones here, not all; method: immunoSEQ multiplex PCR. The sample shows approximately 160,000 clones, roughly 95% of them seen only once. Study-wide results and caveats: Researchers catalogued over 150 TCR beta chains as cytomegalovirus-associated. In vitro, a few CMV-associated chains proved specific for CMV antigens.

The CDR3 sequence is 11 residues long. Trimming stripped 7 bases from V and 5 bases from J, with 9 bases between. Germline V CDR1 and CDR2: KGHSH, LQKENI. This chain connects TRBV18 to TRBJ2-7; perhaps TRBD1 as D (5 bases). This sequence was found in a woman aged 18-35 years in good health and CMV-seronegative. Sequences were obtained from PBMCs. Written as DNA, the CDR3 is TGTGCCAGCTACTTCAGGGACGAGCAGTACTTC. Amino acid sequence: CASYFRDEQYF.